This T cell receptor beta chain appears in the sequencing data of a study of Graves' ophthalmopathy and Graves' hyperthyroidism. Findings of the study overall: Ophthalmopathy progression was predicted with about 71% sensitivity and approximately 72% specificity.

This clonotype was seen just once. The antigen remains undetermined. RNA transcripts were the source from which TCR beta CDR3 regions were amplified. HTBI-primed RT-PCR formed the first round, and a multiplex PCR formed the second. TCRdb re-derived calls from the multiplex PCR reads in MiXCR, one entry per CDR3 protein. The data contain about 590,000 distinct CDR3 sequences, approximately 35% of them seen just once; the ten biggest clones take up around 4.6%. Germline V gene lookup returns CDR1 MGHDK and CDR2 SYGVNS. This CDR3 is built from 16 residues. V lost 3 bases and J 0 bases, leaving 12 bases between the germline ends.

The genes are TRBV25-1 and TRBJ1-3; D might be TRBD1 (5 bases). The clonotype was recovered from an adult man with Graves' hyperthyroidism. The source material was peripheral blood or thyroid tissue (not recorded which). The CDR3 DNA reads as TGTGCCAGCAGTGATAAGAACAGGAGCTCTGGAAACACCATATATTTT. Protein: CASSDKNRSSGNTIYF.